These 24 T cell receptor beta chains came from one sample sequenced in a study of blood T cell repertoires in COVID-19. The method was immunoSEQ multiplex PCR; TCRdb's version includes in-frame clones alone and lacks a portion of them. The sample holds over 200,000 clones, approximately 87% seen once. Sample: PBMCs or T cells enriched from blood (not recorded which). The source is a woman in her forties or fifties in a cohort exposed to, infected with or recovered from COVID-19 (not recorded which).

The rearrangement joins TRBV28 to TRBJ2-3; tentatively, D is TRBD2 (5 bases). V gave up 5 bases and J gave up 5 bases, with 17 bases separating them. The CDR3 sequence is 15 residues long. Germline lookup yields CDR1 MDHEN and CDR2 SYDVKM. This CDR3 reads CASSLLLSREDTQYF. In DNA form, the CDR3 reads TGTGCCAGCAGTCTTCTCCTATCACGGGAAGATACGCAGTATTTT.

The chain carries TRBV29-1 and TRBJ1-1, with D possibly matching TRBD1 (6 bases). There are 14 residues in the CDR3. CDR1 and CDR2 (germline): SQVTM, ANQGSEA. Trimming removed 0 bases from V and 5 bases from J, with 13 bases in between. CDR3 amino acids: CSVEEGARVTEAFF. The CDR3 DNA reads TGCAGCGTTGAAGAGGGGGCGCGGGTAACTGAAGCTTTCTTT. Filled out from reference TRBV29-1 and TRBJ1-1, the complete variable domain reads SAVISQKPSRDICQRGTSLTIQCQVDSQVTMMFWYRQQPGQSLTLIATANQGSEATYESGFVIDKFPISRPNLTFSTLTVSNMSPEDSSIYLCSVEEGARVTEAFFGQGTRLTVV.

The gene calls are TRBV5-1 and TRBJ1-6; D is unresolved. Germline assignment: CDR1 SGHRS and CDR2 YFSETQ. The CDR3 sequence is 15 residues long. V gave up 3 bases and J gave up 6 bases, with 13 bases separating them. CDR3 protein: CASSWSETTNSPLHF. The CDR3 coding sequence is TGCGCCAGCAGCTGGTCCGAGACAACTAATTCACCCCTCCACTTT.

The V and J genes are TRBV11-2 and TRBJ1-1, with 9 bases lining up with TRBD1. Germline CDR1 reads SGHAT; CDR2 reads FQNNGV. This CDR3 comprises 15 residues. V trimming: 5 bases; J trimming: 5 bases; junction bases outside the gene matches: 9. The CDR3 loop is CASSQRTGVGTEAFF. Here the CDR3 DNA reads TGTGCCAGCAGCCAGCGGACAGGGGTGGGTACTGAAGCTTTCTTT.

The chain recombines TRBV27 with TRBJ1-6; a possible D gene is TRBD1 (5 bases). This CDR3 has 14 amino acids. The germline V gene has CDR1 MNHEY and CDR2 SMNVEV (reference sequence). With 3 bases removed from V and 9 bases from J, the gap between germline ends came to 12 bases. The CDR3 loop reads CASSLTLRGSPLHF. CDR3 coding DNA: TGTGCCAGCAGTTTGACCCTTAGGGGTTCACCCCTCCACTTT.

This clone occurred a few times. This chain links TRBV4-3 with TRBJ1-5; 9 positions agree with TRBD1. Trimming cost V 0 bases and J 7 bases; bases outside gene matches: 4. The CDR3 runs to 15 residues. The germline V gene has CDR1 LGHNA and CDR2 YSLEER. CDR3 sequence: CASSQEHRGQQPQHF. In DNA, the CDR3 is TGCGCCAGCAGCCAAGAGCACAGGGGGCAACAGCCCCAGCATTTT.

The V call is TRBV5-1, the J call TRBJ1-6, with 7 bases aligning to TRBD1. CDR3 length equals 16 residues. With V trimmed by 0 bases and J by 3 bases, 3 bases remained unmatched. Per germline, CDR1 SGHRS and CDR2 YFSETQ. The CDR3 loop is CASSLEAGGYNSPLHF. CDR3 bases: TGCGCCAGCAGCTTGGAGGCAGGGGGCTATAATTCACCCCTCCACTTT.

This clone has a count of ten or more. J is TRBJ1-2 and V is TRBV5-4; 9 nucleotides align to TRBD1. J lost 11 bases, V lost 4 bases, and 18 bases had no gene match. This CDR3 is 16 amino acids long. The germline V gene has CDR1 SGHNT and CDR2 YYREEE (reference sequence). CDR3 bases: TGTGCCAGCAGCCCCGGGAGGTACCGGACAGGGGAAATTTACACCTTC. It is translated as CASSPGRYRTGEIYTF.

V and J are TRBV28 and TRBJ1-1; no clear D gene. The germline V and J ends were trimmed by 7 bases and 3 bases, with 21 bases remaining between them. The CDR3 has 16 amino acids. CDR1 MDHEN and CDR2 SYDVKM come from the germline V gene. CDR3 region: CASTIFPRGSDTEAFF. CDR3 coding DNA: TGTGCCAGCACCATTTTCCCCCGGGGAAGTGACACTGAAGCTTTCTTT.

The chain is built from TRBV2 and TRBJ2-3, with 8 bases fitting TRBD2. Germline V gives CDR1 SNHLY, CDR2 FYNNEI. The CDR3 loop spans 16 amino acids. J lost 4 bases, V lost 5 bases, and 11 bases had no gene match. The DNA for the CDR3 is TGTGCCAGCAGTCTCCTCGCCCGGGGGGGCGCAGATACGCAGTATTTT. This gives the protein CASSLLARGGADTQYF. Variable domain in full (rest from reference TRBV2 and TRBJ2-3): EPEVTQTPSHQVTQMGQEVILRCVPISNHLYFYWYRQILGQKVEFLVSFYNNEISEKSEIFDDQFSVERPDGSNFTLKIRSTKLEDSAMYFCASSLLARGGADTQYFGPGTRLTVL.

The chain couples TRBV5-1 to TRBJ2-5; 9 positions match TRBD2. With V trimmed by 9 bases and J by 4 bases, 13 bases remained unmatched. In germline, CDR1 is SGHRS, CDR2 YFSETQ. The CDR3 totals 15 residues. CDR3 region: CATSSGDQLRETQYF. The CDR3 DNA sequence: TGCGCCACCTCTAGCGGGGACCAACTGAGAGAGACCCAGTACTTC.

This chain connects TRBV18 to TRBJ2-3; D ambiguous. Germline V CDR1 and CDR2: KGHSH, LQKENI. The CDR3 extends over 15 amino acids. The V gene lost 6 bases and the J gene lost 0 bases, with 13 bases spanning the gap. The CDR3 DNA reads TGTGCCAGCTCCTGGTCACAGCATAGCACAGATACGCAGTATTTT. This codes for CASSWSQHSTDTQYF.

The V and J genes are TRBV2 and TRBJ1-3; 10 bases agree with TRBD1. CDR3 length: 14 residues. Germline lookup yields CDR1 SNHLY and CDR2 FYNNEI. The J segment lost 4 bases and the V segment lost 7 bases, leaving 4 bases of the junction unmatched. CDR3 sequence: CASKGQGGGNTIYF. In DNA, the CDR3 is TGTGCCAGCAAAGGACAGGGGGGAGGAAACACCATATATTTT.

The chain links TRBV28 to TRBJ1-2; TRBD1 might be the D (6 bases). This CDR3 contains 16 residues. CDR1 is MDHEN and CDR2 is SYDVKM in the germline V gene. The V gene lost 5 bases and the J gene lost 4 bases, with 20 bases spanning the gap. In DNA form, the CDR3 reads TGTGCCAGCAGTGCGCACAGGGCGGCAAGGGCCTATGGCTACACCTTC. As protein: CASSAHRAARAYGYTF.

V is TRBV3-1 (or the pseudogene TRBV3-2) and J is TRBJ1-1; 7 bases match TRBD1. This CDR3 region has 14 residues. V lost 4 bases, J lost 6 bases, and 8 bases stayed unmatched. Germline V lookup: CDR1 LGHDT, CDR2 YNNKEL (reference sequence). The chain's CDR3 is CASSPDRDGAEAFF. As DNA, the CDR3 is TGTGCCAGCAGCCCCGACAGGGATGGGGCTGAAGCTTTCTTT.

The chain couples TRBV25-1 to TRBJ1-2; D remains ambiguous. Trimming cost V 6 bases and J 8 bases, with 10 bases left between them. The CDR3 is made up of 11 amino acids. Germline V lookup: CDR1 MGHDK, CDR2 SYGVNS. DNA of the CDR3: TGTGCCAGCAGGTCCTTGAGCGGCTACACCTTC. Translation gives CASRSLSGYTF.

V gene TRBV11-1 combines with J gene TRBJ2-3; 12 bases agree with TRBD2. Germline V CDR1 and CDR2: SGHAT, FQDESV (reference sequence). With V trimmed by 7 bases and J by 5 bases, 7 bases remained unmatched. The CDR3 runs 15 residues. Written as DNA, the CDR3 is TGTGCCAGCACCCGAGGACTAGCGGGAAGAGATACGCAGTATTTT. Protein sequence: CASTRGLAGRDTQYF.

The chain is built from TRBV2 and TRBJ2-5; no definite D call. V lost 4 bases to trimming and J lost 1 base, with 10 bases between them. Germline V gene lookup returns CDR1 SNHLY and CDR2 FYNNEI. This CDR3 spans 14 amino acids. The CDR3 sequence: CASSVGRIQETQYF. The CDR3 nucleotides read TGTGCCAGCAGTGTGGGCAGGATCCAAGAGACCCAGTACTTC.

The genes are TRBV6-5 and TRBJ2-7; TRBD1 agrees at 7 bases. V lost 5 bases to trimming and J lost 2 bases; unmatched junction nucleotides: 3. The CDR3 consists of 13 residues. In germline, CDR1 is MNHEY, CDR2 SVGAGI. This CDR3 is CASSRTGAYEQYF. The CDR3 region has the DNA TGTGCCAGCAGTCGTACAGGGGCCTACGAGCAGTACTTC.

The chain joins TRBV4-1 to TRBJ1-3, with D tentatively TRBD1 (5 bases). Germline loops: CDR1 MGHRA, CDR2 YSYEKL. V dropped 0 bases and J dropped 2 bases, with 20 bases sitting between them. This CDR3 is built from 19 residues. CDR3 nucleotide sequence: TGCGCCAGCAGCCAAGATCCCCCAAGGCAGGGCGTTCCTGGAAACACCATATATTTT. It specifies CASSQDPPRQGVPGNTIYF.

The J gene is TRBJ2-2, the V gene TRBV4-1; D possibly corresponds to TRBD2 (5 bases). V shed 0 bases and J shed 4 bases, with 9 bases lying between them. Per germline, CDR1 MGHRA and CDR2 YSYEKL. The CDR3 covers 15 residues. The CDR3 region is CASSQETGFTGELFF. The CDR3 bases are TGCGCCAGCAGCCAAGAGACGGGGTTCACCGGGGAGCTGTTTTTT.

CDR3 amino acids: CALVSEGTQPQHF. The CDR3 region has the DNA TGTGCCCTGGTATCTGAGGGTACTCAGCCCCAGCATTTT. The genes are TRBV30 and TRBJ1-5; no clear D. Trimming took 8 bases from V and 6 from J, leaving 17 bases between them. Germline CDR1 and CDR2: GTSNPN and SVGIG (reference sequence). The CDR3 covers 13 residues.

V gene TRBV7-9 combines with J gene TRBJ1-6; D is possibly TRBD1 (6 bases). Looked up from germline, CDR1 is SEHNR and CDR2 is FQNEAQ (reference sequence). Trimming cost V 5 bases and J 7 bases, with 12 bases left between them. The CDR3 is 14 residues long. The CDR3, as DNA: TGTGCCAGCAGCCCGCGGACAGACAATTCACCCCTCCACTTT. Translating gives CASSPRTDNSPLHF.

The V call is TRBV28, the J call TRBJ2-1, with D tentatively TRBD1 (7 bases). The germline V gene has CDR1 MDHEN and CDR2 SYDVKM. CDR3 length equals 15 residues. V was cut by 8 bases and J by 8 bases, with 22 bases left in between. CDR3 nucleotide sequence: TGTGCCAGCCGGCAGGGGGGTAAGGTTTTGCATGAGCAGTTCTTC. Protein sequence: CASRQGGKVLHEQFF.